The 14 T cell receptor beta chains reported below all come from one sample, sequenced in a study of PD-L1 blockade in urothelial cancer. TCRdb keeps only in-frame clones here, not all; method: immunoSEQ multiplex PCR. This table has some 53,000 clones, 60% to 80% appearing once. Sequencing used PBMCs, obtained around atezolizumab (anti-PD-L1) treatment. The origin of the receptors is a man aged 70-80 years with urothelial cancer.

This chain uses TRBV4-1 with TRBJ2-1, with D uncertain. The V end lost 0 bases, the J end lost 4 bases, and 10 bases lay between the germline ends. This CDR3 has 15 residues. Looked up from germline, CDR1 is MGHRA and CDR2 is YSYEKL. Here the CDR3 DNA reads TGCGCCAGCAGCCAAGACAGCGAATTTTACAATGAGCAGTTCTTC. This sequence encodes CASSQDSEFYNEQFF.

V is TRBV29-1 and J is TRBJ2-5; TRBD2 aligns across 12 bases. The CDR3 is 13 residues long. Per the germline V gene, CDR1 is SQVTM and CDR2 is ANQGSEA. With 4 bases clipped from V and 5 bases from J, the junction kept 2 bases outside the gene matches. Here the CDR3 DNA reads TGCAGCGTTGCAACTAGCGGGGGGGAGACCCAGTACTTC. Its translation: CSVATSGGETQYF.

The chain links TRBV5-5 to TRBJ1-5; D is uncertain. Trimming removed 0 bases from V and 3 bases from J, with 19 bases in between. Germline V gene data show CDR1 as SGHKS and CDR2 as YYEKEE (reference sequence). The CDR3 has 18 amino acids. The CDR3 reads CASSLGGSIAFLNQPQHF. Written as DNA, the CDR3 is TGTGCCAGCAGCTTGGGCGGTTCTATCGCTTTTCTCAATCAGCCCCAGCATTTT.

This clone was seen a few times. J is TRBJ2-1 and V is TRBV4-2, with a weak D call TRBD1 (6 bases). V shed 4 bases and J shed 13 bases, with 20 bases lying between them. This CDR3 has 14 residues. Germline-derived CDR1 and CDR2 are LGHNA and YNFKEQ. This chain's CDR3 is CASSPEGVKGHQFF. CDR3 coding DNA: TGTGCCAGCAGCCCCGAGGGGGTCAAAGGGCACCAGTTCTTC.

The chain combines TRBV28 with TRBJ2-3; 7 nucleotides match TRBD1. J lost 0 bases, V lost 5 bases, and 5 bases had no gene match. Germline lookup yields CDR1 MDHEN and CDR2 SYDVKM. The CDR3 is made up of 15 amino acids. The CDR3 DNA follows: TGTGCCAGCAGTCCCGGACAGGCGAGCACAGATACGCAGTATTTT. Protein product: CASSPGQASTDTQYF.

This chain connects TRBV25-1 to TRBJ1-5, with no clear D. Germline V CDR1 and CDR2: MGHDK, SYGVNS. This CDR3 is built from 13 residues. Between the trimmed V and J ends, which lost 4 bases and 6 bases, there was a span of 10 bases. CDR3 amino acids: CASSARDSQPQHF. The CDR3 coding sequence is TGTGCCAGCAGTGCGAGGGATAGTCAGCCCCAGCATTTT.

The chain carries TRBV5-6 and TRBJ2-1, with D perhaps TRBD2 (6 bases). Deletions cut 4 bases from V and 0 bases from J, with 11 bases between. The CDR3 runs 15 residues. CDR1 is SGHDT, CDR2 YYEEEE, per germline. The CDR3 sequence is CASSGVSGSYNEQFF. The DNA for the CDR3 is TGTGCCAGCAGCGGCGTTAGCGGCTCCTACAATGAGCAGTTCTTC.

This sequence joins TRBV4-3 and TRBJ1-2; weak D call: TRBD1 (6 bases). V was trimmed by 3 bases and J by 3 bases, leaving 17 bases between them. Germline V lookup: CDR1 LGHNA, CDR2 YSLEER. This CDR3 is 16 amino acids long. In DNA, the CDR3 is TGCGCCAGCAGCCAGGCGGGGGCGATCCGCCACTATGGCTACACCTTC. Amino acids: CASSQAGAIRHYGYTF.

This clone occurred a few times. The chain carries TRBV5-1 and TRBJ2-1; the match to TRBD1 covers 10 bases. V dropped 5 bases and J dropped 7; count of bases not matched to a gene: 9. This CDR3 spans 15 amino acids. From germline, CDR1 is SGHRS and CDR2 YFSETQ. CDR3 bases: TGCGCCAGCAGGGCCGGGACAGGGGATGGAAATGAGCAGTTCTTC. Translating it yields CASRAGTGDGNEQFF. Looking up the rest from reference TRBV5-1 and TRBJ2-1 gives the full variable domain: KAGVTQTPRYLIKTRGQQVTLSCSPISGHRSVSWYQQTPGQGLQFLFEYFSETQRNKGNFPGRFSGRQFSNSRSEMNVSTLELGDSALYLCASRAGTGDGNEQFFGPGTRLTVL.

The chain employs TRBV6-1 and TRBJ2-1; D ambiguous. This CDR3 is built from 17 residues. Germline loops: CDR1 MNHNS, CDR2 SASEGT. Trimming removed 0 bases from V and 0 bases from J, with 12 bases in between. CDR3 region: CASSEAVWASSYNEQFF. The CDR3 bases are TGTGCCAGCAGTGAAGCTGTATGGGCCAGCTCCTACAATGAGCAGTTCTTC.

The rearrangement links TRBV19 to TRBJ2-1; TRBD2 might be the D (7 bases). Germline values: CDR1 LNHDA, CDR2 SQIVND (reference sequence). This CDR3 has 12 amino acids. Trimming removed 10 bases from V and 9 bases from J, with 16 bases in between. CDR3 bases: TGTGCCACTAGGGGAGGGGGTATTGAGCAGTTCTTC. Translation gives CATRGGGIEQFF.

The chain carries TRBV15 and TRBJ2-5; a possible D gene is TRBD2 (6 bases). The CDR3 is 16 amino acids. Per the germline V gene, CDR1 is LNHNV and CDR2 is YYDKDF (reference sequence). V shed 0 bases and J shed 5 bases, with 16 bases lying between them. The DNA of the CDR3 is TGTGCCACCAGCAGAGATCGAAGGGGCCGGGGGGAGACCCAGTACTTC. This translates into CATSRDRRGRGETQYF.

The chain uses TRBV7-9 and TRBJ2-5, with a tentative D call TRBD1 (5 bases). This CDR3 comprises 14 residues. From germline, CDR1 is SEHNR and CDR2 FQNEAQ (reference sequence). V gave up 5 bases and J gave up 2 bases, with 12 bases separating them. The CDR3 sequence is CASSTGQGQETQYF. CDR3 in DNA: TGTGCCAGCAGCACTGGACAAGGACAAGAGACCCAGTACTTC.

The rearrangement uses TRBV2 and TRBJ2-1; 10 positions agree with TRBD2. The germline gives CDR1 SNHLY, CDR2 FYNNEI. The CDR3 length is 16 residues. Trimming removed 6 bases from V and 3 bases from J; junction bases left unmatched: 8. CDR3 sequence reads: CASRLSGGTIYNEQFF. The CDR3, as DNA: TGTGCCAGCAGGCTTAGCGGGGGGACTATCTACAATGAGCAGTTCTTC.